This T cell receptor beta chain was sequenced for a study of tumor T cells in aggressive B-cell lymphoma. Clones were sequenced by immunoSEQ multiplex PCR, and TCRdb holds only the in-frame ones, with some missing. The sample consists of approximately 12,000 clones, 75% to 90% of them appearing once. Germline loops: CDR1 SGHRS, CDR2 YFSETQ. V lost 3 bases, J lost 5 bases, and 8 bases lay in between. The CDR3 is 12 residues long. This clonotype originated in an adult with diffuse large B cell lymphoma. The chain recombines TRBV5-1 with TRBJ2-5; the D gene is possibly TRBD2 (5 bases). Sequenced material: tumor tissue. DNA of the CDR3: TGCGCCAGCAGCTCGGCGGGCGAGACCCAGTACTTC. Protein: CASSSAGETQYF.